The text below deals with one TCR beta chain. CDR1 is SGHRS, CDR2 YFSETQ, per germline. This CDR3 is 13 amino acids long. Trimming stripped 3 bases from V and 9 bases from J, with 15 bases between. This entry comes from a study of beta chain features in type 1 diabetes. Since all of the isolated RNA was reverse transcribed, expressed TCRB transcripts were what got sequenced. TCRdb's copy holds only in-frame clones and misses some; the assay was immunoSEQ multiplex PCR. The table lists 390,000 or so clones, approximately 13% of them singletons. Sequenced sample: naive CD4+ T cells from blood. The clonotype was recovered from a man aged 25-45 years in good health. The V and J genes are TRBV5-1 and TRBJ1-2; D is undetermined. DNA for the CDR3: TGCGCCAGCAGCTCTGAACGTCTACAGAGCTACACCTTC. Protein product: CASSSERLQSYTF.